Listed below are T cell receptor beta chains from one sample, sequenced in a study of breast tumors, draining lymph nodes, adjacent tissues. TCRdb called the multiplex PCR reads again in MiXCR, with one record for every CDR3 protein. The sample shows tens of thousands of distinct CDR3 sequences, about half of them seen only once. Sequencing used breast tumor tissue. The receptors shown here come from a female donor with breast cancer. Some clones in this sample may be carry-over from other donors' samples. Each CDR3 is given with its conserved first and last residue. The D gene is left open where the match is weak. For some rows the clone size is stated as once, few or many, or as a class when expanded; others skip it.

>TRBV6-2/TRBV6-3|TRBD2|many|TRBJ2-3
TGTGCCAGCAGTTACCGGGAGGCCGACACAGATACGCAGTATTTT
CASSYREADTDTQYF
>TRBV5-1|.|.|TRBJ1-1
TGCGCCAGCAGCTCCGGGACGAACACTGAAGCTTTCTTT
CASSSGTNTEAFF
>TRBV6-2/TRBV6-3|TRBD1|.|TRBJ1-5
TGTGCCAGCGGGGCCCGGGACAGGGGTTGGCAATCAGCCCCAGCATTT
CASGARDRGWQSAPAF
>TRBV4-2|.|.|TRBJ1-3
TGTGCCAGCAGCCTCCCTACAGGGTCTGGAAACACCATATATTTT
CASSLPTGSGNTIYF
>TRBV12-3/TRBV12-4|.|few|TRBJ1-1
TGTGCCAGCAGTTTCCCCGGACCCAACACTGAAGCTTTCTTT
CASSFPGPNTEAFF
>TRBV6-1|.|few|TRBJ2-7
TGTGCCAGCAGTGAACATTGGACGACGCTGGAAAACGAGCAGTACTTC
CASSEHWTTLENEQYF
>TRBV5-5|.|.|TRBJ2-7
TGTGCCGGCAGCTTCCGGGACACGGGAATGGAGTATTCCTACGAGCAGTACTTC
CAGSFRDTGMEYSYEQYF
>TRBV10-3|.|few|TRBJ1-4
TGTGCCATCAGCCGGGACACCACAACTAATGAAAAACTGTTTTTT
CAISRDTTTNEKLFF
>TRBV5-1|TRBD1|many|TRBJ2-3
TGCGCCAGCAGCCGGGAACCGGGACAGCCTAGCACAGATACGCAGTATTTT
CASSREPGQPSTDTQYF
>TRBV30|TRBD1|many|TRBJ2-7
TGTGCCTGCTCAACGGGACAGTCCCTCTCCGAGCAGTACTTC
CACSTGQSLSEQYF
>TRBV15|.|many|TRBJ2-3
TGTGCCACCAGCAGAGGACTAAGCACAGATACGCAGTATTTT
CATSRGLSTDTQYF
>TRBV29-1|.|.|TRBJ2-7
TGCAGCCTCGGACAGTGGGCCCCGCAGTACTTC
CSLGQWAPQYF
>TRBV20-1|TRBD2|.|TRBJ2-5
TGCAGTGCTAGAGATCTAGGCGGGAGGGGAGAGACCCAGTACTTC
CSARDLGGRGETQYF
>TRBV29-1|.|.|TRBJ2-3
TGCAGCGTTGAGATTTCAGATACGCAGTATTTT
CSVEISDTQYF
>TRBV9|.|.|TRBJ2-2
TGTGCCAGCAGCGAGGGTCCCCAGGGCTGTGCGAACACCGGGGAGCTGTTTTTT
CASSEGPQGCANTGELFF
>TRBV20-1|TRBD2|medium-sized|TRBJ2-7
TGCAGTGCTATACTGGGACTAGCGGACAGGGAGCAGTACTTC
CSAILGLADREQYF
>TRBV10-1|.|.|TRBJ2-1
TGCGCCAGCAGTGGGACCTACAATGAGCAGTTCTTC
CASSGTYNEQFF
>TRBV3-1|.|many|TRBJ2-5
TGTGCCAGCAGCCGTTTGGAGACCCAGTACTTC
CASSRLETQYF